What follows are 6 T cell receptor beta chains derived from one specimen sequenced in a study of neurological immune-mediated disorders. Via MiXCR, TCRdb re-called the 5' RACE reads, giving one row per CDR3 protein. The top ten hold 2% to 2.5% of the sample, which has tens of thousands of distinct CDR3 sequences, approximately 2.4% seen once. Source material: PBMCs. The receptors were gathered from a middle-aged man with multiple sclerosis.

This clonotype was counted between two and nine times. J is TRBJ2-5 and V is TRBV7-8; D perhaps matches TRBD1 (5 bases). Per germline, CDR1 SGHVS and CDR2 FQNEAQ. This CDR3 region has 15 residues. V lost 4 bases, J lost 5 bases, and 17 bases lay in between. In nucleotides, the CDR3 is TGTGCCAGCAGCTCGCCGGACACGCCGTGGGAGACCCAGTACTTC. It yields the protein CASSSPDTPWETQYF.

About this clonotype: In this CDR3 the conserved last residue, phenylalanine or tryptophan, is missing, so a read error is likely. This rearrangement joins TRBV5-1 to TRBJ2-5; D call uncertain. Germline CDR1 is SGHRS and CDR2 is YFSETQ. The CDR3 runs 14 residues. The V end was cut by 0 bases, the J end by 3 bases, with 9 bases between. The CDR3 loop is CASSLAPFKETQYC. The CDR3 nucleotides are TGCGCCAGCAGCTTGGCCCCGTTTAAAGAGACCCAGTACTGC.

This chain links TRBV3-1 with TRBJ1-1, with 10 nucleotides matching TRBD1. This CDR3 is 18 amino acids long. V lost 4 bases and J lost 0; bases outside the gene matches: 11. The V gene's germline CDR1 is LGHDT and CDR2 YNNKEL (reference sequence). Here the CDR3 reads CASSPQGQGIGLNTEAFF. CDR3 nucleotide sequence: TGTGCCAGCAGCCCCCAGGGACAGGGGATCGGCTTGAACACTGAAGCTTTCTTT.

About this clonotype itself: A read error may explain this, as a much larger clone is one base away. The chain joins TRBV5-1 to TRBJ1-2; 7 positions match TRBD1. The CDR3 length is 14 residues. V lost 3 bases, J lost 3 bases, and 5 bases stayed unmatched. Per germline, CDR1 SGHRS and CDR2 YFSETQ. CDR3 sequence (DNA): TGCGCCAGCAGCTCAGGACAGGAGCACTATGGCTACACCTTC. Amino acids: CASSSGQEHYGYTF.

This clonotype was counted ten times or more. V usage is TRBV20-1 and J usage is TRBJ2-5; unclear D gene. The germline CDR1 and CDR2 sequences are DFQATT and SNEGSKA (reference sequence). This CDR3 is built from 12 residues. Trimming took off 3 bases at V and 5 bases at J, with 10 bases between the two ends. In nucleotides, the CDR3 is TGCAGTGCTAGGATTCCATCGGAGACCCAGTACTTC. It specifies CSARIPSETQYF.

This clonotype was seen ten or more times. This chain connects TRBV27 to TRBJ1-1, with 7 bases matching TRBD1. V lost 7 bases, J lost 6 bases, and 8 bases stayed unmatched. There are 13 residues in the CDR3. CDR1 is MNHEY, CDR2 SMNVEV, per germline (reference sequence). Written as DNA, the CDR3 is TGTGCCAGCACCATGCGTGGGACAGCTGAAGCTTTCTTT. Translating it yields CASTMRGTAEAFF.